This entry features one T cell receptor beta chain sequence. Antigen unknown. The record originates from a study of Ad26.COV2.S vaccination and SARS-CoV-2 variants. Whole-study results and caveats: The authors reported substantial breadth in spike-specific CD8+ and CD4+ T cell responses after vaccination. TCR breadth and depth estimates may have understated total T cell responses.

Method: immunoSEQ multiplex PCR; TCRdb's copy keeps in-frame clones and lacks some. Among 450,000 to 550,000 clones, 85% to 90% were seen once, and the ten largest hold around 2.6%. Germline CDR1 is LGHDT and CDR2 is YNNKEL (reference sequence). Trimming removed 3 bases from V and 11 bases from J, with 11 bases in between. This CDR3 comprises 12 residues. Treatment reported: 19 received Ad26.COV2.S at low or high dose, single or two shots; several received placebo; per-sample allocation not given. Sampling was done on day 63 after the first vaccine or placebo injection. The source material was peripheral blood, sampled in a trial of Ad26.COV2.S vaccine versus placebo. The clonotype comes from a person aged 18-60 years who received the Ad26.COV2.S COVID-19 vaccine or a placebo. The chain has TRBV3-1 (or the pseudogene TRBV3-2) and TRBJ1-5; tentative D call: TRBD1 (5 bases). CDR3 in amino acids: CASSQADSSQHF. As DNA, the CDR3 is TGTGCCAGCAGCCAGGCCGACAGTTCCCAGCATTTT.